This TCR beta chain derives from a study of CD8 T cells in Susac syndrome. Only one count was recorded for this clonotype. Its antigen remains unidentified. TCR beta from blood CD8+ and CD4+ T cells was sequenced. Through negative isolation, CD4+ and CD8+ T cells were obtained, while TEMRA cells were enriched using FACS. The RNA, roughly 0.5 to 1 ug, was put through reverse transcription using random hexamers. Amplification of TCR beta CDR3 by immunoSEQ multiplex PCR spanned 54 Vbeta and 13 Jbeta. TCRdb analysed the immunoSEQ multiplex PCR reads with MiXCR anew, one entry per CDR3 protein. The sample contains around 160,000 distinct CDR3 sequences, about 94% of which appear only once. General study points: It was acknowledged in the study that the number of individuals who were included in its TCR sequencing and HLA analysis was relatively small.

Trimming stripped 1 base from V and 7 bases from J, with 11 bases between. Per germline, CDR1 SGHTA and CDR2 FQGNSA. CDR3 length equals 15 residues. Sequenced: CD4+ T cells from PBMCs. The receptor's source is a human donor in good health. V is TRBV7-2 and J is TRBJ1-6; maybe TRBD1 (6 bases). The CDR3 region is CASSLGPGVNSPLHF. CDR3 bases: TGTGCCAGCAGCTTAGGTCCAGGGGTGAATTCACCCCTCCACTTT.